The present entry profiles one T cell receptor (beta chain) with its context. The antigen remains unidentified. Sample time point: time of PML onset. PML was diagnosed clinically and by MRI, then confirmed by JC virus DNA in cerebrospinal fluid. Method: immunoSEQ multiplex PCR; TCRdb's copy keeps in-frame clones and lacks some. The sample contains approximately 31,000 clones, over 75% of which appear only once. These data belong to a study of multiple sclerosis patients with progressive multifocal leukoencephalopathy. Study-wide findings and caveats: No common TRBV or TRBJ usage or pairing appeared at PML. Before and during natalizumab, the clones expanded at PML already existed. Findings may reflect JC virus infection or just general immunocompromise.

The CDR3 length is 14 residues. V gave up 1 base and J gave up 5 bases, with 10 bases separating them. Germline CDR1 is SEHNR and CDR2 is FQNEAQ (reference sequence). The chain is built from TRBV7-9 and TRBJ2-3; no clear D. Sequencing was performed on PBMCs, taken from a patient treated with natalizumab. The clonotype was recovered from a human donor with progressive multifocal leukoencephalopathy. CDR3 in DNA: TGTGCCAGCAGCTTAGAGGGCCCAATAGATACGCAGTATTTT. The encoded protein is CASSLEGPIDTQYF.